A single T cell receptor beta chain is shown here with its context. Its target is not known. This specimen belongs to a study of cytomegalovirus exposure and HLA in healthy donors. Primers: 60 Vbeta forward and 13 Jbeta reverse. TCRdb keeps only in-frame clones here, not all; method: immunoSEQ multiplex PCR. The sample totals roughly 46,000 clones; its top ten clones hold approximately 1.2%. Broader study findings: Later, an analysis found that common viral pathogens appeared to be linked with several of the most significant clusters. Excluded were some V segments that proved indistinguishable, including TRBV6-2 and TRBV6-3. Through in vitro validation, a few CMV-associated chains were shown to be specific for CMV antigens.

The CDR3 runs 15 residues. CDR1 is SGHRS and CDR2 is YFSETQ in the germline V gene. The TCR sequence derives from a woman aged 35 to 49 in good health and CMV-seronegative. The sequenced sample consisted of PBMCs. The V call is TRBV5-1, the J call TRBJ2-5, with 10 bases identical to TRBD1. The assigned J gene may be wrong: the sequence end matches TRBJ2-7 better. CDR3 sequence (DNA): TGCGCCAGCAGCTTGGGGGACAGGGGACACTACGAGCAGTACTTC. This encodes CASSLGDRGHYEQYF.